Sequencing of this T cell receptor (beta chain) was carried out in a study of CD8 T cells in ankylosing spondylitis. Points from the study as a whole: Enrichment of disease-linked clones was reportedly significant in matched ankylosing spondylitis synovial fluid. Characteristic, it appeared, of ankylosing spondylitis blood was a TCR beta motif of eight highly homologous variants.

Turning to this clonotype: The antigen remains unidentified.

Quantitative 5'-RACE with molecular barcodes generated TCR beta libraries. MiXCR, applied by TCRdb to the 5' RACE reads, yields one record per CDR3 protein. The table shows about 270,000 distinct CDR3 sequences, with 32% occurring only once. The sequenced sample consisted of blood, either unsorted or a sorted T cell fraction (not recorded which). This TCR was recovered from a male donor with ankylosing spondylitis or in good health (not recorded which).

The CDR3 nucleotides are TGTGCCAGCAGTTGGACTAGCGGGATATCCTACAATGAGCAGTTCTTC. It yields the protein CASSWTSGISYNEQFF. This sequence joins TRBV12-3 or TRBV12-4 and TRBJ2-1, with 12 bases aligning to TRBD2. The CDR3 is 16 amino acids. Trimming took 4 bases from V and 1 from J; bases not matched to a gene: 2.